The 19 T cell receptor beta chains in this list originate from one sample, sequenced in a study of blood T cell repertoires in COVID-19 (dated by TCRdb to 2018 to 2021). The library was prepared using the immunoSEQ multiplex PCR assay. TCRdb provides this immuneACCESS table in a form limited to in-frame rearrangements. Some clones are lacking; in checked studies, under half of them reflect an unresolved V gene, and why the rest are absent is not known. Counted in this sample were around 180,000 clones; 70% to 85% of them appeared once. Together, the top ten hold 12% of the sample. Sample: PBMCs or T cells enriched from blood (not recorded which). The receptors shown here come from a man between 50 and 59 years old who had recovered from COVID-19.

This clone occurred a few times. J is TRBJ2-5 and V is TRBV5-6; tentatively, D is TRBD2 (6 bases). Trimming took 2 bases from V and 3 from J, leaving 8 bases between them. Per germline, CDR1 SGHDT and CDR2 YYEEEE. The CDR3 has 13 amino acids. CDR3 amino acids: CASSFGSEETQYF. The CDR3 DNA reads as TGTGCCAGCAGCTTCGGGAGTGAAGAGACCCAGTACTTC. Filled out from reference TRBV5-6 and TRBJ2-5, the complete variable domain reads DAGVTQSPTHLIKTRGQQVTLRCSPKSGHDTVSWYQQALGQGPQFIFQYYEEEERQRGNFPDRFSGHQFPNYSSELNVNALLLGDSALYLCASSFGSEETQYFGPGTRLLVL.

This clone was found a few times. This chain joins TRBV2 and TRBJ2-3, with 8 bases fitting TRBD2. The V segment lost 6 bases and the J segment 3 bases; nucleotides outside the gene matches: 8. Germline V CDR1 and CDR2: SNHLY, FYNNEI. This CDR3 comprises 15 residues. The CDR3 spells CASRSSGGGTDTQYF. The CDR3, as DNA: TGTGCCAGCAGGTCCTCTGGCGGGGGGACAGATACGCAGTATTTT.

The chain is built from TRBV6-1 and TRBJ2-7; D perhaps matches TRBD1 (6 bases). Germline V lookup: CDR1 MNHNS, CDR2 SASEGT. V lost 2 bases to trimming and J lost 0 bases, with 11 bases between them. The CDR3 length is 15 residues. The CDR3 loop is CASSELGAVSYEQYF. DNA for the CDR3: TGTGCCAGCAGTGAACTGGGGGCAGTCTCCTACGAGCAGTACTTC.

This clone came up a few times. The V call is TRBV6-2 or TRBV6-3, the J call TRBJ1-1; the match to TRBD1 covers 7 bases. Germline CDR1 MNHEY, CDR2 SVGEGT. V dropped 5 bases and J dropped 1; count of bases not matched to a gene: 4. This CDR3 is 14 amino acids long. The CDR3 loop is CASSRGQRNTEAFF. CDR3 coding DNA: TGTGCCAGCAGTAGGGGACAGAGGAACACTGAAGCTTTCTTT.

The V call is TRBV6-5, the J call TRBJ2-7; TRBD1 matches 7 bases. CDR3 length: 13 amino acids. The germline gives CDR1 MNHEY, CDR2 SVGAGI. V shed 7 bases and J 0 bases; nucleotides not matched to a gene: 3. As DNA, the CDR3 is TGTGCCAGCATGGCAGGGGGCTCCTACGAGCAGTACTTC. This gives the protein CASMAGGSYEQYF.

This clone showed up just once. The CDR3 region is CASSPTGRGYEQYF. In DNA form, the CDR3 reads TGTGCCAGCAGCCCTACAGGGAGGGGATACGAGCAGTACTTC. This rearrangement joins TRBV7-3 to TRBJ2-7; a possible D gene is TRBD2 (7 bases). Per germline, CDR1 SGHTA and CDR2 FQGTGA. Trimming removed 5 bases from V and 4 bases from J, with 15 bases in between. CDR3 length: 14 residues.

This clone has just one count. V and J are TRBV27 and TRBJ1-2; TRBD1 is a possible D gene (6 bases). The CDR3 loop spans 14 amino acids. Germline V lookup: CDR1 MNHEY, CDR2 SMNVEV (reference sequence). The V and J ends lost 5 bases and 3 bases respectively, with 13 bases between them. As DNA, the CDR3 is TGTGCCAGCAGTCCCTTGACAGGATACTATGGCTACACCTTC. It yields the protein CASSPLTGYYGYTF.

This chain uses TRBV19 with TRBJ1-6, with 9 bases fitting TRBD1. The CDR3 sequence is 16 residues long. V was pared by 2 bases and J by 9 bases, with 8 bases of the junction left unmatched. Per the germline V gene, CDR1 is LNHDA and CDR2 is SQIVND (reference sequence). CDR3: CASSIHPGTGPSPLHF. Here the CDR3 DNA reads TGTGCCAGTAGTATACATCCCGGGACAGGGCCTTCACCCCTCCACTTT.

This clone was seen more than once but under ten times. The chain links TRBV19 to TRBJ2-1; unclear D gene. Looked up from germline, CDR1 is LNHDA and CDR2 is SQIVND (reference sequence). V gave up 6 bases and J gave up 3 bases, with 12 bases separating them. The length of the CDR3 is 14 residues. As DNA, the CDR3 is TGTGCCAGTAGGTCCGCATCTATCTACAATGAGCAGTTCTTC. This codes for CASRSASIYNEQFF.

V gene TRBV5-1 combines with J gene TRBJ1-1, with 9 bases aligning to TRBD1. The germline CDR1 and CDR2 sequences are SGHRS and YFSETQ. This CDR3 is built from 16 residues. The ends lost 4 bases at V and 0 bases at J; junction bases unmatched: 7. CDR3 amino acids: CASSRRTGAMNTEAFF. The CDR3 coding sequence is TGCGCCAGCAGCCGTCGGACAGGGGCTATGAACACTGAAGCTTTCTTT.

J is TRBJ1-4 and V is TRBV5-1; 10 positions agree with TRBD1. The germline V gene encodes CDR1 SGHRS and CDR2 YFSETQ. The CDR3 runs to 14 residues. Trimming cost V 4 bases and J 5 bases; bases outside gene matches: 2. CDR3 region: CASSLDRGNEKLFF. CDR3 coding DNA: TGCGCCAGCAGCCTGGACAGGGGGAATGAAAAACTGTTTTTT.

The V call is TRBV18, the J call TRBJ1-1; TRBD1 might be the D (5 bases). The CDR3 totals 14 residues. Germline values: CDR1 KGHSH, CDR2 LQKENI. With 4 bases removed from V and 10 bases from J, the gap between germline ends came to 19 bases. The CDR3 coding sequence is TGTGCCAGCTCACTCGACGGGACCCCCGGGGGAGCTTTCTTT. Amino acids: CASSLDGTPGGAFF.

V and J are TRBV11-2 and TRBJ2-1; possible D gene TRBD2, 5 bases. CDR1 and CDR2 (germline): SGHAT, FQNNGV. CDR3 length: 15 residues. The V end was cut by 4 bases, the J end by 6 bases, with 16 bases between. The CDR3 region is CASSSRGRDSNEQFF. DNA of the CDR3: TGTGCCAGCAGCTCCCGGGGTAGGGATAGCAATGAGCAGTTCTTC.

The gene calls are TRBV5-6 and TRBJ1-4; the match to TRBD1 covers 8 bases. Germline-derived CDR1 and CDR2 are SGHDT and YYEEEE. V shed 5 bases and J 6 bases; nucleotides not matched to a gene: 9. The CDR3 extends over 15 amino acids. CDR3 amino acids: CASSQGPGGYEKLFF. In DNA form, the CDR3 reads TGTGCCAGCAGTCAGGGGCCAGGGGGCTATGAAAAACTGTTTTTT.

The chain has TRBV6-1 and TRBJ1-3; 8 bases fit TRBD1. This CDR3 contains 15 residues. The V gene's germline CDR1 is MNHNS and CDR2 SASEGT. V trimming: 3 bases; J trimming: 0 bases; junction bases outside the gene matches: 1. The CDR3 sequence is CASSEGQVSGNTIYF. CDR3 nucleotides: TGTGCCAGCAGTGAGGGACAGGTCTCTGGAAACACCATATATTTT.

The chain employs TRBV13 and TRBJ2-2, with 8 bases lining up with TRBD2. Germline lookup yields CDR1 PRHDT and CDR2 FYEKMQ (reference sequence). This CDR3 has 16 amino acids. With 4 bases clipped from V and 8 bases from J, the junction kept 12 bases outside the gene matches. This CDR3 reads CASSSGGPIGIGELFF. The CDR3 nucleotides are TGTGCCAGCAGCTCGGGGGGGCCGATCGGGATTGGGGAGCTGTTTTTT. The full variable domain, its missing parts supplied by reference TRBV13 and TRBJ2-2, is AAGVIQSPRHLIKEKRETATLKCYPIPRHDTVYWYQQGPGQDPQFLISFYEKMQSDKGSIPDRFSAQQFSDYHSELNMSSLELGDSALYFCASSSGGPIGIGELFFGEGSRLTVL.

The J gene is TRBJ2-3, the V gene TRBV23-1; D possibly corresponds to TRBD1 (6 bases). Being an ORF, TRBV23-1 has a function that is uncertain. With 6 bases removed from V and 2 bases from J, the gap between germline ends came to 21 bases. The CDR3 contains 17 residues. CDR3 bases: TGCGCCAGCAGCCCCCCTCGAGACAGGTCCTACACAGATACGCAGTATTTT. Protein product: CASSPPRDRSYTDTQYF.

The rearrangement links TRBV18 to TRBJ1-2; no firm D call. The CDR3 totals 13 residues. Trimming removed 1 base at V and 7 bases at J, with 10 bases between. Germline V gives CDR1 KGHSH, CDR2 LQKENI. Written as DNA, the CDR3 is TGTGCCAGCTCACCACGGGAGGAAGGTGGCTACACCTTC. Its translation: CASSPREEGGYTF.

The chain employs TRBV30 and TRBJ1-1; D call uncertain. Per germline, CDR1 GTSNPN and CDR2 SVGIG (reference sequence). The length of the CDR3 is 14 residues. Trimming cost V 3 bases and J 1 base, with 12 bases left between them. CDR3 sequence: CAWRPPSGNTEAFF. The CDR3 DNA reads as TGTGCCTGGAGACCCCCCTCGGGGAACACTGAAGCTTTCTTT.